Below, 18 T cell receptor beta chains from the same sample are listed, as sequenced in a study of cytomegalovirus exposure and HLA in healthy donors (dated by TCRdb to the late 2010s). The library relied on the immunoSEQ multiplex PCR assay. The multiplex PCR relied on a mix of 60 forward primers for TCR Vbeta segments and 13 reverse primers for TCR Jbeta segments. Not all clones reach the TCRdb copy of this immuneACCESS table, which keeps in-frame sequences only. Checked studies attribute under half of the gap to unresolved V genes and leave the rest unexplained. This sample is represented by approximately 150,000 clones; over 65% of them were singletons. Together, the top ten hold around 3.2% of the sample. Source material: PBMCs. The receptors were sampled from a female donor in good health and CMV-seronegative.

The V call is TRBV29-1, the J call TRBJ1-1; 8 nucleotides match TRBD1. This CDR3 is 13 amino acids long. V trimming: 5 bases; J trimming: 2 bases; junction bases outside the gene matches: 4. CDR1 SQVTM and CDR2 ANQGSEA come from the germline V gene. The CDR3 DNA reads TGCAGCGTTTCCCAGGGGGCTAACACTGAAGCTTTCTTT. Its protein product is CSVSQGANTEAFF.

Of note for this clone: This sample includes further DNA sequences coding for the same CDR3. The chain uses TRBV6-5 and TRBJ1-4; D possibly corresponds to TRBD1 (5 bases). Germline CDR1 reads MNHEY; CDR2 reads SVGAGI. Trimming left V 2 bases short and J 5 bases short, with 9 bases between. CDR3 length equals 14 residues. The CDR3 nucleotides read TGTGCCAGCAGTTACAGTCGGACAAATGAAAAACTGTTTTTT. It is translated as CASSYSRTNEKLFF.

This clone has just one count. The CDR3 DNA is TGTGCCAGCAGGTTACAGGGGAGCAATCAGCCCCAGCATTTT. Protein: CASRLQGSNQPQHF. This rearrangement joins TRBV27 to TRBJ1-5; TRBD1 matches 7 bases. The CDR3 contains 14 residues. Germline values: CDR1 MNHEY, CDR2 SMNVEV (reference sequence). Losses at the gene ends were 6 bases for V and 1 base for J; bases not matched to a gene: 3.

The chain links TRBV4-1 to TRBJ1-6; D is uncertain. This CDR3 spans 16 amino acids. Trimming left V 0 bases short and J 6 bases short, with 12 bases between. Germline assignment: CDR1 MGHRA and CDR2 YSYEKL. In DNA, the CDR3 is TGCGCCAGCAGCCAAGATCTTCTGGAGCTTAATTCACCCCTCCACTTT. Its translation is CASSQDLLELNSPLHF.

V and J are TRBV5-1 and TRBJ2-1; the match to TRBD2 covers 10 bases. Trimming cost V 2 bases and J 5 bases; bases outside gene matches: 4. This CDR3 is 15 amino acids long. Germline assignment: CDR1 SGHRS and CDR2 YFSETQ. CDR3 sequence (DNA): TGCGCCAGCAGCTTAAGGACTAGCGGAAACAATGAGCAGTTCTTC. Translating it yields CASSLRTSGNNEQFF.

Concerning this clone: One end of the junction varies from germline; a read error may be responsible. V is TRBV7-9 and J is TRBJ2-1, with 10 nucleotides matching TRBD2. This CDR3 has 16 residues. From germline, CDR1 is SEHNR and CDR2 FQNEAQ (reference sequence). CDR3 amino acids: CSSSFVASGSSNEQFF. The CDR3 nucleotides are TGTTCCAGCAGCTTCGTTGCTAGCGGGAGTAGCAATGAGCAGTTCTTC.

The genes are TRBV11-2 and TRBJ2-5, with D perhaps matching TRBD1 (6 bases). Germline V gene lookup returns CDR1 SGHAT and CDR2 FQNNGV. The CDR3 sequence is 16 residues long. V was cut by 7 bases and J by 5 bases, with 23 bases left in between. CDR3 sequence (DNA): TGTGCCAGCACTCTCATGGGGGCCCGAGTGGAGGAGACCCAGTACTTC. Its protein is CASTLMGARVEETQYF.

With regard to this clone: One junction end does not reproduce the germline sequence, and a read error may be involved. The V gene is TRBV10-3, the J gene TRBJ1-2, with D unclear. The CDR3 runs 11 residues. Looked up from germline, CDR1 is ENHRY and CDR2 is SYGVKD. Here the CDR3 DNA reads TGTGCCATCAGTGACCACCGGGATCGGATCTTC. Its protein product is CAISDHRDRIF.

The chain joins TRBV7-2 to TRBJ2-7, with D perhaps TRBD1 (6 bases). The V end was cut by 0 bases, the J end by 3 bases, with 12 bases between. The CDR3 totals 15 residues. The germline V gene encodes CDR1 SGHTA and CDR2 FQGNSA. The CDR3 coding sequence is TGTGCCAGCAGCTTAGCGGAGACAGGACTCTACGAGCAGTACTTC. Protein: CASSLAETGLYEQYF.

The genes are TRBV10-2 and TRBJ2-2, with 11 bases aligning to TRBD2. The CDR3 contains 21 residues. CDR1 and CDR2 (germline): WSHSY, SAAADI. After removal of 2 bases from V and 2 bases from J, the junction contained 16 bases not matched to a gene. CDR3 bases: TGCGCCAGCAGTGAGCCGGTTCCCGGGACTAGCGGAACGATTAACACCGGGGAGCTGTTTTTT. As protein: CASSEPVPGTSGTINTGELFF.

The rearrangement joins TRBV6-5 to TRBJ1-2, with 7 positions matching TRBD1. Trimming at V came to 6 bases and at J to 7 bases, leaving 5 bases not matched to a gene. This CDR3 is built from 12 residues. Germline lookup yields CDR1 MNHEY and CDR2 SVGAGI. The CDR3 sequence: CASREGARGYTF. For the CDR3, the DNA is TGTGCCAGCAGGGAGGGGGCGCGTGGCTACACCTTC.

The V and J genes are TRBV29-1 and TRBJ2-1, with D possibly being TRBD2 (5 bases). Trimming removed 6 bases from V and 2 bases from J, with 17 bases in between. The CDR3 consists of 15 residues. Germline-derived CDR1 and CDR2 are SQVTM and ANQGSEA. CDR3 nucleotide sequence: TGCAGCGTCAACCCACTAGGAACCCCCTACAATGAGCAGTTCTTC. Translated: CSVNPLGTPYNEQFF.

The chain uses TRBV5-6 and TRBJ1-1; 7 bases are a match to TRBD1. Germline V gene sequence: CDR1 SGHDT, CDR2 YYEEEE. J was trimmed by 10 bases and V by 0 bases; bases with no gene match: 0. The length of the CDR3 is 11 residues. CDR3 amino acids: CASSLGQGAFF. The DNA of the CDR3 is TGTGCCAGCAGCTTGGGACAGGGAGCTTTCTTT.

This chain's CDR3 is CASSIYYNEQFF. The CDR3, as DNA: TGTGCCAGTAGTATCTATTACAATGAGCAGTTCTTC. The rearrangement uses TRBV19 and TRBJ2-1; D not certain. Germline loops: CDR1 LNHDA, CDR2 SQIVND (reference sequence). This CDR3 comprises 12 residues. V was clipped by 3 bases and J by 4 bases, with 4 bases between them.

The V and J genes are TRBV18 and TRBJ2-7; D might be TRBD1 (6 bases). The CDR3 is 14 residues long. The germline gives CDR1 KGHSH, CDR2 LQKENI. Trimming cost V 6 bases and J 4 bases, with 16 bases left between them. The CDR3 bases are TGTGCCAGCTCCCAGACGGGGCAGGGGTACGAGCAGTACTTC. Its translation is CASSQTGQGYEQYF.

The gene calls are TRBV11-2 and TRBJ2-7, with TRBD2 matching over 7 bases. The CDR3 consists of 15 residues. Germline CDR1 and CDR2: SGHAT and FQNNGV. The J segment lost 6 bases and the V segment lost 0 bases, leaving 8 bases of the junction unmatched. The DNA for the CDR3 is TGTGCCAGCAGCTTAGATCGGGGGAGGGCCGTCGAGCAGTACTTC. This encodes CASSLDRGRAVEQYF.

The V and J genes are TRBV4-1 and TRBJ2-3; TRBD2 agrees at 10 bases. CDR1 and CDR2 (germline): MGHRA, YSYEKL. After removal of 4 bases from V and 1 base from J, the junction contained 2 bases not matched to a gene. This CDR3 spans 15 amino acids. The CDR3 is CASSPGTSGTDTQYF. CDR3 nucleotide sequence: TGCGCCAGCAGCCCTGGGACTAGCGGCACAGATACGCAGTATTTT.

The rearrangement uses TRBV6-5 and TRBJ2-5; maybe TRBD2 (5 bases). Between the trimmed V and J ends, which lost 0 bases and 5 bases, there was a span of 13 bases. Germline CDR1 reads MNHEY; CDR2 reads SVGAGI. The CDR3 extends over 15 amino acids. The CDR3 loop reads CASSYSTEGWETQYF. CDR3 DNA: TGTGCCAGCAGTTACTCGACCGAGGGATGGGAGACCCAGTACTTC.